This T cell receptor (beta chain) was recorded in a study of T-cell memory formation after mild COVID-19. On the study more broadly: The study found TCR clusters largely donor specific. Study-wide results and caveats: Pre-infection memory contained some responding clones, which suggested that cross-reactive memory had joined.

Trimming took off 5 bases at V and 8 bases at J, with 16 bases between the two ends. CDR3 length: 15 amino acids. The germline CDR1 and CDR2 sequences are SGHAT and FQNNGV. In the case of this clonotype: Its antigen remains unknown.

Using constant-segment primers, 5'RACE produced TCR alpha and TCR beta cDNA libraries carrying sample barcodes and UMIs. TCRdb itself ran the 5' RACE reads through MiXCR, one entry per CDR3 protein. The table records roughly 340,000 distinct CDR3 sequences, 20% to 25% of them present only once. The sequence came from a young man who had mild COVID-19 (a few samples of this study predate the infection). Cell type and time point are not known. The V call is TRBV11-2, the J call TRBJ2-6; D is tentatively TRBD1 or TRBD2 (5 bases each). The sample comprised PBMCs or a T cell subset sorted from them (not recorded which). The CDR3 bases are TGTGCCAGCAGCCTCGGGGCTCTGGGGACCAACGTCCTGACTTTC. Translated, it gives CASSLGALGTNVLTF. Combining the CDR3 with reference TRBV11-2 and TRBJ2-6 gives the whole variable domain EAGVAQSPRYKIIEKRQSVAFWCNPISGHATLYWYQQILGQGPKLLIQFQNNGVVDDSQLPKDRFSAERLKGVDSTLKIQPAKLEDSAVYLCASSLGALGTNVLTFGAGSRLTVL.